This entry lists 20 T cell receptor beta chains sequenced from one sample in a study of T cell changes during pregnancy in multiple sclerosis (dated by TCRdb to the late 2010s). Library method: the immunoSEQ multiplex PCR assay. TCRdb limited this immuneACCESS table to in-frame rearrangements with V and J called. A share of clones is missing; checked studies link under half to unresolved V genes, and the rest is unexplained. The sample yields about 75,000 clones; 90% to 95% were counted once. The ten largest clones capture less than 0.15% of the sample. This specimen consisted of CD4+ T cells from peripheral blood mononuclear cells, obtained after pregnancy. All receptors come from a female donor with multiple sclerosis, enrolled in a pregnancy study.

CDR3 DNA: TGCGCCAGCAGCACCCAGGGGGCGGTGAACACTGAAGCTTTCTTT. It yields the protein CASSTQGAVNTEAFF. The V call is TRBV5-1, the J call TRBJ1-1; 8 bases are a match to TRBD1. This CDR3 contains 15 residues. The V gene's germline CDR1 is SGHRS and CDR2 YFSETQ. V was clipped by 4 bases and J by 0 bases; unmatched bases: 5.

V gene TRBV19 combines with J gene TRBJ1-2; D ambiguous. Germline lookup yields CDR1 LNHDA and CDR2 SQIVND (reference sequence). The V and J ends lost 3 bases and 4 bases respectively, with 12 bases between them. The CDR3 is made up of 14 amino acids. In nucleotides, the CDR3 is TGTGCCAGTAGTATCTTGGAGCGCGGCTATGGCTACACCTTC. This codes for CASSILERGYGYTF.

The chain is built from TRBV4-2 and TRBJ2-7; TRBD1 is a possible D gene (12 bases). The V and J ends lost 2 bases and 6 bases respectively, with 29 bases between them. Germline V CDR1 and CDR2: LGHNA, YNFKEQ. The CDR3 loop spans 19 amino acids. The chain's CDR3 is CASSQRGQGASGRNGEQYF. The CDR3 DNA is TGTGCCAGCAGCCAACGGGGACAGGGGGCTAGCGGGAGGAACGGCGAGCAGTACTTC.

The genes are TRBV5-1 and TRBJ2-5, with 7 bases lining up with TRBD1. Germline CDR1 and CDR2: SGHRS and YFSETQ. V shed 4 bases and J 5 bases; nucleotides not matched to a gene: 5. The CDR3 runs 13 residues. The CDR3 here is CASSTQGVETQYF. The CDR3 DNA reads TGCGCCAGCAGCACCCAGGGGGTTGAGACCCAGTACTTC. Filled out from reference TRBV5-1 and TRBJ2-5, the complete variable domain reads KAGVTQTPRYLIKTRGQQVTLSCSPISGHRSVSWYQQTPGQGLQFLFEYFSETQRNKGNFPGRFSGRQFSNSRSEMNVSTLELGDSALYLCASSTQGVETQYFGPGTRLLVL.

This chain connects TRBV6-4 to TRBJ2-2; 7 bases are a match to TRBD1. With 4 bases clipped from V and 6 bases from J, the junction kept 5 bases outside the gene matches. The germline gives CDR1 MRHNA, CDR2 SNTAGT. This CDR3 is 14 amino acids long. This CDR3 reads CASSVNRGSGELFF. CDR3 DNA: TGTGCCAGCAGTGTAAACAGGGGCTCCGGGGAGCTGTTTTTT.

This rearrangement joins TRBV5-6 to TRBJ2-4; no clear D. The CDR3 is made up of 15 amino acids. The V end lost 4 bases, the J end lost 0 bases, and 11 bases lay between the germline ends. Germline V gene data show CDR1 as SGHDT and CDR2 as YYEEEE. This chain's CDR3 is CASSRTVIAKNIQYF. The CDR3 DNA follows: TGTGCCAGCAGCCGCACAGTGATAGCCAAAAACATTCAGTACTTC.

V and J are TRBV7-9 and TRBJ2-5, with TRBD2 identical over 7 bases. With V trimmed by 6 bases and J by 2 bases, 12 bases remained unmatched. Germline-derived CDR1 and CDR2 are SEHNR and FQNEAQ (reference sequence). CDR3 length: 16 residues. In DNA, the CDR3 is TGTGCCAGCAGTCCGGTGGCGGGGGTGGGACAAGAGACCCAGTACTTC. This encodes CASSPVAGVGQETQYF.

The chain is built from TRBV19 and TRBJ2-5, with D perhaps matching TRBD1 (6 bases). Germline CDR1 is LNHDA and CDR2 is SQIVND (reference sequence). This CDR3 comprises 15 residues. V was trimmed by 1 base and J by 4 bases, leaving 13 bases between them. CDR3 in amino acids: CASSIGRGLAETQYF. Written as DNA, the CDR3 is TGTGCCAGTAGTATAGGCAGGGGATTAGCAGAGACCCAGTACTTC.

Here the CDR3 reads CASSIVGPGGTDTQYF. As DNA, the CDR3 is TGTGCCAGTAGTATAGTGGGCCCCGGTGGCACAGATACGCAGTATTTT. The V and J genes are TRBV19 and TRBJ2-3; D is uncertain. Germline V gene lookup returns CDR1 LNHDA and CDR2 SQIVND (reference sequence). This CDR3 has 16 amino acids. V shed 1 base and J shed 1 base, with 12 bases lying between them. Combining the CDR3 with reference TRBV19 and TRBJ2-3 gives the whole variable domain DGGITQSPKYLFRKEGQNVTLSCEQNLNHDAMYWYRQDPGQGLRLIYYSQIVNDFQKGDIAEGYSVSREKKESFPLTVTSAQKNPTAFYLCASSIVGPGGTDTQYFGPGTRLTVL.

This clone is a singleton in its sample. The chain has TRBV2 and TRBJ1-4; TRBD1 matches 9 bases. This CDR3 spans 14 amino acids. The junction had 5 bases not matched to a gene; V was cut back by 5 bases and J by 7 bases. Looked up from germline, CDR1 is SNHLY and CDR2 is FYNNEI. CDR3: CASSKGTGSEKLFF. Written as DNA, the CDR3 is TGTGCCAGCAGTAAGGGGACAGGGAGTGAAAAACTGTTTTTT.

The chain couples TRBV10-3 to TRBJ2-3, with 12 nucleotides matching TRBD2. J was trimmed by 7 bases and V by 8 bases; bases with no gene match: 13. CDR3 length: 16 residues. The V gene's germline CDR1 is ENHRY and CDR2 SYGVKD. CDR3 coding DNA: TGTGCCATCTCCGGACTAGCGGGGATAGGGGCCTATACGCAGTATTTT. This codes for CAISGLAGIGAYTQYF.

This clone was seen a single time. The CDR3 spells CASRAGGPGNEQYF. CDR3 nucleotide sequence: TGCGCCAGCAGGGCGGGAGGGCCGGGGAACGAGCAGTACTTC. The V call is TRBV5-1, the J call TRBJ2-7, with 9 bases matching TRBD2. This CDR3 is built from 14 residues. V was pared by 5 bases and J by 5 bases, with 8 bases of the junction left unmatched. CDR1 and CDR2 from the germline V gene are SGHRS and YFSETQ. Supplemented by reference TRBV5-1 and TRBJ2-7, the full variable domain reads KAGVTQTPRYLIKTRGQQVTLSCSPISGHRSVSWYQQTPGQGLQFLFEYFSETQRNKGNFPGRFSGRQFSNSRSEMNVSTLELGDSALYLCASRAGGPGNEQYFGPGTRLTVT.

This rearrangement joins TRBV14 to TRBJ2-2, with D tentatively TRBD2 (6 bases). Trimming removed 5 bases at V and 5 bases at J, with 18 bases between. The CDR3 runs to 16 residues. Germline assignment: CDR1 SGHDN and CDR2 FVKESK. Here the CDR3 DNA reads TGTGCCAGCAGCACCCGGTGGGGGGAAGTGACCGGGGAGCTGTTTTTT. This translates into CASSTRWGEVTGELFF. Together with reference TRBV14 and TRBJ2-2, the CDR3 gives the full variable domain: EAGVTQFPSHSVIEKGQTVTLRCDPISGHDNLYWYRRVMGKEIKFLLHFVKESKQDESGMPNNRFLAERTGGTYSTLKVQPAELEDSGVYFCASSTRWGEVTGELFFGEGSRLTVL.

V and J are TRBV6-5 and TRBJ2-7; tentative D call: TRBD1 (5 bases). The CDR3 is made up of 15 amino acids. V was cut by 5 bases and J by 1 base, with 15 bases left in between. Per the germline V gene, CDR1 is MNHEY and CDR2 is SVGAGI. Here the CDR3 DNA reads TGTGCCAGCAGTCGGCAGGGAAGTCGTTCCTACGAGCAGTACTTC. Its translation is CASSRQGSRSYEQYF.

The V gene is TRBV28, the J gene TRBJ1-4; D is unresolved. Trimming removed 10 bases from V and 6 bases from J, with 18 bases in between. Per the germline V gene, CDR1 is MDHEN and CDR2 is SYDVKM. This CDR3 has 14 residues. Here the CDR3 DNA reads TGTGCCACCCAAGTGTTGAACGGTCATGAAAAACTGTTTTTT. This encodes CATQVLNGHEKLFF.

DNA for the CDR3: TGTGCCAGCACCTCAACGGCAGGGGTCTCGGGCGAGCAGTACTTC. Amino acids: CASTSTAGVSGEQYF. The rearrangement joins TRBV2 to TRBJ2-7, with TRBD1 as a possible D gene (6 bases). V was pared by 7 bases and J by 6 bases, with 22 bases between. From germline, CDR1 is SNHLY and CDR2 FYNNEI. This CDR3 region has 15 residues.

The chain joins TRBV30 to TRBJ2-7, with D unclear. Per germline, CDR1 GTSNPN and CDR2 SVGIG (reference sequence). With 5 bases removed from V and 0 bases from J, the gap between germline ends came to 8 bases. The CDR3 is made up of 12 amino acids. The CDR3 loop is CAWDFNSYEQYF. The CDR3, as DNA: TGTGCCTGGGACTTTAACTCCTACGAGCAGTACTTC.

The V call is TRBV10-2, the J call TRBJ2-6, with a tentative D call TRBD2 (5 bases). Trimming pared 6 bases from V and 2 bases from J, leaving 5 bases between. The CDR3 sequence is 13 residues long. Germline-derived CDR1 and CDR2 are WSHSY and SAAADI. The CDR3 here is CASRGAGANVLTF. The CDR3 DNA reads TGCGCCAGCAGGGGAGCTGGGGCCAACGTCCTGACTTTC.

The V gene is TRBV29-1, the J gene TRBJ2-1, with D hard to call. Trimming shortened V by 3 bases and J by 1 base, and 10 bases separated the two germline ends. This CDR3 is built from 14 residues. Germline V lookup: CDR1 SQVTM, CDR2 ANQGSEA. CDR3 in amino acids: CSVDPRRSYNEQFF. CDR3 nucleotides: TGCAGCGTTGATCCTCGCCGGTCCTACAATGAGCAGTTCTTC.

This sequence joins TRBV6-5 and TRBJ2-4, with a weak D call TRBD2 (6 bases). The CDR3 is made up of 14 amino acids. The V gene lost 6 bases and the J gene lost 9 bases, with 18 bases spanning the gap. Germline V gene data show CDR1 as MNHEY and CDR2 as SVGAGI. The DNA for the CDR3 is TGTGCCAGCAGCCCCTCGGGAGTTCGTAGCATTCAGTACTTC. This encodes CASSPSGVRSIQYF.